This TCR beta chain was recovered during a study of blood T cell repertoires in COVID-19 (dated by TCRdb to between 2020 and 2021). A note on the overall study: Collaborator samples came from the United States, Italy and Spain and covered acute and convalescent phases of COVID-19. The material from the prospective study consisted of cDNA or gDNA derived from T cells, B-cell-depleted T cells, or PBMCs. Subjects who had been exposed to COVID-19, were actively infected with it, or had recovered from it provided the deeply sampled blood TCRbeta repertoires that made up the dataset. The repertoires were made available in a free public database intended to serve as a resource for research on the immune response to SARS-CoV-2. Samples came from the ongoing ImmuneRACE study (first 160 participants) plus 1,254 subjects from 6 global collaborators. Nearly every sample came with metadata listing a de-identified subject ID, COVID-19 status, age in years and sex. Where available, HLA class I and class II types were taken from metadata supplied by the sample provider and were not determined by assay-based typing.

Collaborating institutions collected whole blood in K2EDTA tubes following their own protocols. For TCRbeta analysis, collaborators shipped samples as frozen whole blood, isolated PBMCs, or DNA extracted from either of those sample types. TCRbeta CDR3 regions were amplified from genomic DNA using the immunoSEQ Assay, a bias-controlled multiplex PCR. As for how the authors treated the data: Within the assay, amplification of reference gene primers was used to estimate how many nucleated cells each sample contained. To quantify the absolute abundance of each unique TCRbeta CDR3 rearrangement, sequence reads were collapsed and filtered. For each sample, productive Simpson clonality was calculated as the square root of Simpson's diversity index over productive rearrangements. Drawn from immuneACCESS, this table holds only the in-frame rearrangements with V and J called that TCRdb kept. Clones are partly lost; checked studies trace under half to an unresolved V gene and leave the rest unexplained. V, J and clone size were drawn from that table, and D and trimming were deduced from the DNA. The sample includes 270,000 or so clones, with about 89% observed a single time. The ten most abundant clones make up about 10% of the sample.

This clone was seen once. Its binding antigen is unknown. Nothing much larger sits one base from this clone, and base qualities are not available. General study outcomes and caveats: The amount of clinical and demographic metadata varied by source and participant and was provided uncurated.

Source material: peripheral blood. The TCR sequence derives from a middle-aged man with active or convalescent COVID-19.

CDR3 loop: CAWNSGSTNEKLFF. In nucleotides, the sequence is TGTGCCTGGAACTCAGGGTCAACTAATGAAAAACTGTTTTTT. The V and J segments used are TRBV30 and TRBJ1-4; a tentative D call is TRBD1 (5 bases match). V is cut by 4 bases and J by 0 bases, and the space between the germline ends is 9 bases. Per the germline V gene (reference sequence), GTSNPN is the CDR1 and SVGIG is the CDR2. CDR3 length: 14 amino acids, cysteine to phenylalanine. Kept here is only the CDR3 DNA, which spans 42 bases and is read in frame from base 1.